There are many counts of the clone carrying this T cell receptor (beta chain). This sample is drawn from a study of T cells in Graves' hyperthyroidism and ophthalmopathy. Study-level information: Specimen type is peripheral blood, collected at initial diagnosis prior to any treatment.

RNA transcripts were the template for amplifying TCR beta CDR3 regions. When the TCR CDR3 underwent first-round RT-PCR, the HTBI primer set was used. TCRdb independently ran MiXCR on the multiplex PCR reads; one entry per CDR3 protein. This table has approximately 210,000 distinct CDR3 sequences, roughly 15% appearing once. The junction had 9 bases not matched to a gene; V was cut back by 7 bases and J by 5 bases. CDR3 length equals 14 residues. Germline lookup yields CDR1 MDHEN and CDR2 SYDVKM. Source material: blood. The source of this sequence is a man aged 50 or older with Graves' hyperthyroidism. The rearrangement joins TRBV28 to TRBJ2-7; 9 nucleotides align to TRBD1. Here the CDR3 reads CASITTGGVHEQYF. The DNA of the CDR3 is TGTGCCAGCATCACAACAGGGGGCGTCCACGAGCAGTACTTC.